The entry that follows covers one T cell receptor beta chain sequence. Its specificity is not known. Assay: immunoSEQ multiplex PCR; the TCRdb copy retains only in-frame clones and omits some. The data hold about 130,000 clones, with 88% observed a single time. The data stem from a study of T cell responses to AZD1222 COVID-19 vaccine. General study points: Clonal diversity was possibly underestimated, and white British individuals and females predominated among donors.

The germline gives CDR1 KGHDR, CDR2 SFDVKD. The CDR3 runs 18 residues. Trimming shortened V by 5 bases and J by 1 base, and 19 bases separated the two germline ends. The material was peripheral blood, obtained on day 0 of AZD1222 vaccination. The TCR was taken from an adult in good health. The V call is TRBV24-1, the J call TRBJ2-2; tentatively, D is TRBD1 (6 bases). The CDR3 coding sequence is TGTGCCACCAGTGCCTGGGGGACAACCACTATGAACACCGGGGAGCTGTTTTTT. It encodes CATSAWGTTTMNTGELFF.